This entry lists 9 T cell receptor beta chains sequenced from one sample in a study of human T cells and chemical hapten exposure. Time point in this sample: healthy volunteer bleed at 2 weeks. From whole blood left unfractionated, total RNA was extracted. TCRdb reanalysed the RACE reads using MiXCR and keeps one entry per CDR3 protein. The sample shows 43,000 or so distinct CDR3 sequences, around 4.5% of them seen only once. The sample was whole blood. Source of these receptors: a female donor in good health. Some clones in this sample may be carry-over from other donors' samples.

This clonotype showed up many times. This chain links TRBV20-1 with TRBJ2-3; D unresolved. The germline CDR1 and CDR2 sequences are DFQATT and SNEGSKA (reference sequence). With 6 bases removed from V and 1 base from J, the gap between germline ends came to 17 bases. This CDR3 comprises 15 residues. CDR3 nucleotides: TGCAGTGCCCCCGACGGCAGCACCGGCACAGATACGCAGTATTTT. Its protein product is CSAPDGSTGTDTQYF.

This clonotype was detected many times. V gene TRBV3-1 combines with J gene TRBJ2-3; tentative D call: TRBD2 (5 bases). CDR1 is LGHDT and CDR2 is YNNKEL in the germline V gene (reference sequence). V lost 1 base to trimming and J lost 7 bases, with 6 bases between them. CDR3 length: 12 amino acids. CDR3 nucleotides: TGTGCCAGCAGCCAAGGAGGGAATACGCAGTATTTT. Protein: CASSQGGNTQYF.

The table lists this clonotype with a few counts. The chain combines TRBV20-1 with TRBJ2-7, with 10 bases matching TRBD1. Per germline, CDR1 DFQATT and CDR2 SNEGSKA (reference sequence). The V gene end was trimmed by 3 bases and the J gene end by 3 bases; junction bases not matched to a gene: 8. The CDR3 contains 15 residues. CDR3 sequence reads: CSARNPGTGDYEQYF. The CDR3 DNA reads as TGCAGTGCTAGGAACCCCGGGACAGGGGACTACGAGCAGTACTTC.

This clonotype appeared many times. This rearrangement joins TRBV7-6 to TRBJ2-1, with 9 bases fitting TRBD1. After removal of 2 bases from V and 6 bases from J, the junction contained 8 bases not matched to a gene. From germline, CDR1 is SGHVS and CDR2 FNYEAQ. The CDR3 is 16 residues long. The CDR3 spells CASSLLQGAGLNEQFF. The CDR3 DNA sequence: TGTGCCAGCAGCTTACTACAGGGGGCGGGTCTCAATGAGCAGTTCTTC. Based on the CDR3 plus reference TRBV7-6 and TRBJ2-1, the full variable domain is GAGVSQSPRYKVTKRGQDVALRCDPISGHVSLYWYRQALGQGPEFLTYFNYEAQQDKSGLPNDRFSAERPEGSISTLTIQRTEQRDSAMYRCASSLLQGAGLNEQFFGPGTRLTVL.

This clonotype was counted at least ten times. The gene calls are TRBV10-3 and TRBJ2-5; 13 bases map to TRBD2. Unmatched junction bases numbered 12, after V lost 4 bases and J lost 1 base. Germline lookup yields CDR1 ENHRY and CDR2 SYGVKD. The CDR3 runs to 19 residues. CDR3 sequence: CAISAGLAGVPGLQETQYF. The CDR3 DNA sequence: TGTGCCATCAGTGCAGGACTAGCGGGGGTTCCCGGACTCCAAGAGACCCAGTACTTC.

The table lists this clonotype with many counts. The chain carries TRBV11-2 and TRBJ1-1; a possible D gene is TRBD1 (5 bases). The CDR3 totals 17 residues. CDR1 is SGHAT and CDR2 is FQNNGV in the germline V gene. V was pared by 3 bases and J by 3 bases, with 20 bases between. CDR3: CASSFHNGALRDTEAFF. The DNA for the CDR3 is TGTGCCAGCAGCTTCCACAACGGGGCCTTAAGGGACACTGAAGCTTTCTTT.

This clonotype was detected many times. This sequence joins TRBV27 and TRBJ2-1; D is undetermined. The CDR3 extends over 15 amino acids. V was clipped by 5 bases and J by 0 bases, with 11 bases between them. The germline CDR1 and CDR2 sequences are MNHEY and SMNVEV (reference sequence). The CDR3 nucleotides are TGTGCCAGCAGTCCCTCGAAGAGCTCCTACAATGAGCAGTTCTTC. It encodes CASSPSKSSYNEQFF.

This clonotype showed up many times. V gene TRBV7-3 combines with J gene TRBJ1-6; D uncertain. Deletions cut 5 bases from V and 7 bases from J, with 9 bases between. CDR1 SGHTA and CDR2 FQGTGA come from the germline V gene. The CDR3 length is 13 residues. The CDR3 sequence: CASSPSRNSPLHF. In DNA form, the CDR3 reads TGTGCCAGCAGCCCCAGCCGGAATTCACCCCTCCACTTT.

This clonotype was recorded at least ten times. The CDR3 DNA is TGTGCCAGCAGCTCCCTACCCCCTGGACAGTCCACCGGGGAGCTGTTTTTT. Protein sequence: CASSSLPPGQSTGELFF. V and J are TRBV7-3 and TRBJ2-2; TRBD1 is a possible D gene (6 bases). Germline V gene sequence: CDR1 SGHTA, CDR2 FQGTGA. V lost 4 bases and J lost 4, with 19 bases in between. The CDR3 is made up of 17 amino acids.